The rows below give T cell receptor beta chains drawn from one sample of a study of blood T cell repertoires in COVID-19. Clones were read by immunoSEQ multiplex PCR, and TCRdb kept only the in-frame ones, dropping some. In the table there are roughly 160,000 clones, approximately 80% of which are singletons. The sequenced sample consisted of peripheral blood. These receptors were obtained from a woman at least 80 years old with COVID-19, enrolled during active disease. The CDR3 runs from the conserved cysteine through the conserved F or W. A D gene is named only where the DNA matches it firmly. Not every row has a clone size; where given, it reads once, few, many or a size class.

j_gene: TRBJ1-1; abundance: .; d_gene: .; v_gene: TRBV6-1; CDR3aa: CASSEVYFGETEAFF; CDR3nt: TGTGCCAGCAGTGAAGTGTACTTCGGGGAGACTGAAGCTTTCTTT
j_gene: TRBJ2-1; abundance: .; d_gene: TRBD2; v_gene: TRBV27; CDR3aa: CASSPLGGTKAYNEQFF; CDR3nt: TGTGCCAGCAGTCCGCTGGGCGGGACTAAGGCCTACAATGAGCAGTTCTTC
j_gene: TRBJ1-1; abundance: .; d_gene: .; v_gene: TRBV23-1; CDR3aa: CAGIGQPGRDTEAFF; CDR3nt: TGCGCCGGGATCGGACAGCCCGGACGGGACACTGAAGCTTTCTTT
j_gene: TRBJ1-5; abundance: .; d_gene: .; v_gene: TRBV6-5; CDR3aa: CASSNRDLDFQPQHF; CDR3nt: TGTGCCAGCAGCAACCGGGATTTGGATTTCCAGCCCCAGCATTTT
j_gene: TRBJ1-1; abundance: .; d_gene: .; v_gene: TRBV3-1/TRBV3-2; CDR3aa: CASSQGAGNTEAFF; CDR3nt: TGTGCCAGCAGCCAAGGGGCGGGGAACACTGAAGCTTTCTTT
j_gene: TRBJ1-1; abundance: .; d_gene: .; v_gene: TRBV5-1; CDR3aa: CASSPTTTGTNTEAFF; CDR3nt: TGCGCCAGCAGCCCTACAACGACAGGCACCAACACTGAAGCTTTCTTT
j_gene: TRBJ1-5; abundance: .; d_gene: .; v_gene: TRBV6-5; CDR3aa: CASKLGAGLVEPQHF; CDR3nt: TGTGCCAGCAAACTGGGTGCCGGCCTAGTCGAGCCCCAGCATTTT
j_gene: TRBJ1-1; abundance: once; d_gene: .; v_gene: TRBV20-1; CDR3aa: CSASSSSGATEAFF; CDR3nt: TGCAGTGCTAGTAGCTCTTCAGGGGCCACTGAAGCTTTCTTT
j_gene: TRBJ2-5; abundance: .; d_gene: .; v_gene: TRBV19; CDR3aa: CASSTGIQETQYF; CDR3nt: TGTGCCAGTAGTACCGGGATCCAAGAGACCCAGTACTTC
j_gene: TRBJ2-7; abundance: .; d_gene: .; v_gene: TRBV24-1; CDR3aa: CATSDPGSYEQYF; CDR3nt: TGTGCCACCAGTGACCCGGGCTCCTACGAGCAGTACTTC
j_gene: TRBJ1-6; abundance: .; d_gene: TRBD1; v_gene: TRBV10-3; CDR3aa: CAIMGAGGSPLHF; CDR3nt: TGTGCCATCATGGGCGCAGGGGGTTCACCCCTCCACTTT
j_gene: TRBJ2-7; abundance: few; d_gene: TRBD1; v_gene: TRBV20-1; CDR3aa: CSPGQGNEQYF; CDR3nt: TGCAGCCCGGGACAGGGTAACGAGCAGTACTTC
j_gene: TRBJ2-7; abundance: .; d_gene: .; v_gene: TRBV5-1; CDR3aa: CASSLGGTRDEQYF; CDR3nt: TGCGCCAGCAGCTTGGGAGGGACTCGGGACGAGCAGTACTTC
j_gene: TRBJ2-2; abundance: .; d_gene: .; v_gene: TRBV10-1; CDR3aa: CATSFGGRLGELFF; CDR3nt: TGCGCCACCTCTTTCGGGGGGCGCCTCGGGGAGCTGTTTTTT
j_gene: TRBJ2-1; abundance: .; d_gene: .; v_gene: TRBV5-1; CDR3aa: CASSWNQGFNEQFF; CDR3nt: TGCGCCAGCAGCTGGAATCAGGGCTTTAATGAGCAGTTCTTC
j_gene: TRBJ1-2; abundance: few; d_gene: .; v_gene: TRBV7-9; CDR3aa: CASTSLQGRTYGYTF; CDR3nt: TGTGCCAGCACATCGCTCCAGGGGAGAACCTATGGCTACACCTTC
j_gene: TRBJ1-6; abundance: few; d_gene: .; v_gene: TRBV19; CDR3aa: CASRWLGSEGSPLHF; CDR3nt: TGTGCCAGTAGGTGGCTAGGATCAGAGGGTTCACCCCTCCACTTT
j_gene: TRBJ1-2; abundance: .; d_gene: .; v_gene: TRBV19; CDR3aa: CASETYYGYTF; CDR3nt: TGTGCCAGTGAGACTTACTATGGCTACACCTTC
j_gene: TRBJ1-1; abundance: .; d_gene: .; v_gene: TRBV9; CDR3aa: CASSVLEASTEAFF; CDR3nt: TGTGCCAGCAGCGTCCTGGAAGCGTCCACTGAAGCTTTCTTT
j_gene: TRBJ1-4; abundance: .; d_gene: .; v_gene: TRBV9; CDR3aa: CASSVAEGTNEKLFF; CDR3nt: TGTGCCAGCAGCGTAGCTGAGGGAACTAATGAAAAACTGTTTTTT
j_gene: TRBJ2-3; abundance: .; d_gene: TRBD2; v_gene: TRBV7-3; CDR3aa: CASSSLGLLTDTQYF; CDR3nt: TGTGCCAGCAGCTCCCTGGGACTATTAACAGATACGCAGTATTTT
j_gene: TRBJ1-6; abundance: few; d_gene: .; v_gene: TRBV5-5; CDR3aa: CASSLSYNSPLHF; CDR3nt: TGTGCCAGCAGCCTCTCCTATAATTCACCCCTCCACTTT
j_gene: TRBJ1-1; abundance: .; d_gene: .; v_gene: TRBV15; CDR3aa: CATSRWGGIGDTEAFF; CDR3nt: TGTGCCACCAGCAGGTGGGGAGGGATAGGGGACACTGAAGCTTTCTTT
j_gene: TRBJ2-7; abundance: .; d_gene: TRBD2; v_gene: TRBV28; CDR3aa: CASRGLAWAYEQYF; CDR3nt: TGTGCCAGCAGGGGACTAGCGTGGGCCTACGAGCAGTACTTC
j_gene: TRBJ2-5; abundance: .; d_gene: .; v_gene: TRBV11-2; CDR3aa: CASSWGRVEIQYF; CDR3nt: TGTGCCAGCAGCTGGGGCAGGGTAGAGATCCAGTACTTC
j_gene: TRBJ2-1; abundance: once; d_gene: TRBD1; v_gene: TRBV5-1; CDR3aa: CASSLSSDRATITPEQFF; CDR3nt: TGCGCCAGCAGCCTCTCCTCCGACAGGGCTACAATAACTCCGGAGCAGTTCTTC
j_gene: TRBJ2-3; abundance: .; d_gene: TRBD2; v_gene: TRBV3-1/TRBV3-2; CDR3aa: CASSQDPTSGRTDTQYF; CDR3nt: TGTGCCAGCAGCCAAGATCCGACTAGCGGGAGGACAGATACGCAGTATTTT
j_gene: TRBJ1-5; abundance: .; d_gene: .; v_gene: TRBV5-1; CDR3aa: CASSPGEGRNQPQHF; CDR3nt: TGCGCCAGCAGCCCTGGGGAGGGTAGGAATCAGCCCCAGCATTTT
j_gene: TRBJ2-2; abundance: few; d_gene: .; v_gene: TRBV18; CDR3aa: CASSLQGSGELFF; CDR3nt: TGTGCCAGCTCGCTACAGGGATCCGGGGAGCTGTTTTTT
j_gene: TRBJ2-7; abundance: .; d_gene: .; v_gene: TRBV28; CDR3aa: CASNGEYPGLYEQYF; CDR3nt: TGTGCCAGCAACGGGGAATATCCTGGCCTCTACGAGCAGTACTTC
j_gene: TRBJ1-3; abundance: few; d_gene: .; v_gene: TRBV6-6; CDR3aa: CASSRLQGVGGNTIYF; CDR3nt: TGTGCCAGCAGTCGACTACAAGGGGTCGGGGGAAACACCATATATTTT
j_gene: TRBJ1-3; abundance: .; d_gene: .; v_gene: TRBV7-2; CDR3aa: CASSLGPSGNTIYF; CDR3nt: TGTGCCAGCAGCTTGGGCCCTTCTGGAAACACCATATATTTT
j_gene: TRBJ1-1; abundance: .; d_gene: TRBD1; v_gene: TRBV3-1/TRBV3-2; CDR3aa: CASSQPGGLNTEAFF; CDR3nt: TGTGCCAGCAGCCAACCAGGGGGCCTGAACACTGAAGCTTTCTTT